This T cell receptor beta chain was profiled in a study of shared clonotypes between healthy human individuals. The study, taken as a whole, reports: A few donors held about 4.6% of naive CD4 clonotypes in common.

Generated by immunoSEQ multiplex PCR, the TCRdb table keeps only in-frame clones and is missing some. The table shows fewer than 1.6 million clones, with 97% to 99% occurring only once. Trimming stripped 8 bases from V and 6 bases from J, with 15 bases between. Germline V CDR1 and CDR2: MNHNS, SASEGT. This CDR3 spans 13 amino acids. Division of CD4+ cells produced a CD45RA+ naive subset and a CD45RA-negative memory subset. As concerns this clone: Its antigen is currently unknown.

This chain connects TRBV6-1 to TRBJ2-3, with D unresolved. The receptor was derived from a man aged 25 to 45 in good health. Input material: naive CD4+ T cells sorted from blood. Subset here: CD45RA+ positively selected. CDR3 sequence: CASHVPSSDTQYF. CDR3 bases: TGTGCCAGCCACGTACCGTCGTCGGATACGCAGTATTTT.